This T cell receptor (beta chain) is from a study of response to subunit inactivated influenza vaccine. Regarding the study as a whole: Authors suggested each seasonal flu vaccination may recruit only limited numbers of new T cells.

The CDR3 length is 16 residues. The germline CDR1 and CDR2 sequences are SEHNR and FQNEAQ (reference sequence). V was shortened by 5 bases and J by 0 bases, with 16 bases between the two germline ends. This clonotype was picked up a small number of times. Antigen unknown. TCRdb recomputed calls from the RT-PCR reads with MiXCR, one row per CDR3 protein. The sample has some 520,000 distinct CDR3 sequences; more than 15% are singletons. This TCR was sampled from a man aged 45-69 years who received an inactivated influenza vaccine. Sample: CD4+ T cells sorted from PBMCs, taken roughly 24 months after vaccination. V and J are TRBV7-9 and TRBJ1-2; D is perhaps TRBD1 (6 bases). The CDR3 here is CASSNRDTFPNYGYTF. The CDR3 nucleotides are TGTGCCAGCAGCAACCGGGACACCTTTCCTAACTATGGCTACACCTTC.